Presented here are 12 T cell receptor beta chains from one specimen sequenced in a study of siplizumab effects on memory and regulatory T cells. Clones were sequenced by immunoSEQ multiplex PCR, and TCRdb holds only the in-frame ones, with some missing. The table shows fewer than 100,000 clones, with roughly 94% occurring only once. The sequenced material came from non-Treg CD4+ T cells sorted from blood. Every receptor here comes from a human donor in good health.

The genes are TRBV7-2 and TRBJ2-1, with TRBD1 identical over 8 bases. The CDR3 has 13 residues. Germline loops: CDR1 SGHTA, CDR2 FQGNSA. V shed 5 bases and J 10 bases; nucleotides not matched to a gene: 7. This CDR3 reads CASSQDRDREQFF. Here the CDR3 DNA reads TGTGCCAGCAGCCAAGACCGGGACAGGGAGCAGTTCTTC.

V usage is TRBV28 and J usage is TRBJ1-1; the D gene is possibly TRBD1 (6 bases). V dropped 1 base and J dropped 5 bases, with 14 bases sitting between them. Germline CDR1 and CDR2: MDHEN and SYDVKM. This CDR3 has 15 residues. CDR3 nucleotides: TGTGCCAGCAGTTTATTGGGGGCGGGTAGGACTGAAGCTTTCTTT. It yields the protein CASSLLGAGRTEAFF.

The V and J genes are TRBV27 and TRBJ1-2; 9 nucleotides line up with TRBD1. CDR1 is MNHEY and CDR2 is SMNVEV in the germline V gene (reference sequence). Germline trimming cut 3 bases from V and 3 bases from J; bases unmatched to any gene: 2. This CDR3 contains 14 residues. This CDR3 reads CASSFRDRDYGYTF. CDR3 DNA sequence: TGTGCCAGCAGTTTCAGGGACAGGGACTATGGCTACACCTTC.

The V and J genes are TRBV5-1 and TRBJ2-3, with D tentatively TRBD2 (6 bases). Germline-derived CDR1 and CDR2 are SGHRS and YFSETQ. The CDR3 has 13 amino acids. Trimming removed 5 bases at V and 2 bases at J, with 9 bases between. The CDR3 sequence: CASRSGPTDTQYF. The DNA of the CDR3 is TGCGCCAGCAGGAGCGGGCCCACAGATACGCAGTATTTT.

This chain links TRBV9 with TRBJ2-6, with D unresolved. Trimming left V 2 bases short and J 3 bases short, with 33 bases between. The CDR3 has 23 amino acids. Germline V gene lookup returns CDR1 SGDLS and CDR2 YYNGEE. CDR3 DNA sequence: TGTGCCAGCAGCGTCACCGCCTTTTTTTGGCCGAGCCCGCAGGAAGGTGGGGCCAACGTCCTGACTTTC. This translates into CASSVTAFFWPSPQEGGANVLTF.

The chain links TRBV18 to TRBJ1-1; D perhaps matches TRBD1 (6 bases). V was cut by 6 bases and J by 3 bases, with 8 bases left in between. This CDR3 region has 12 residues. The germline gives CDR1 KGHSH, CDR2 LQKENI. The CDR3 sequence is CASSSGDTEAFF. The DNA of the CDR3 is TGTGCCAGCTCCTCAGGGGACACTGAAGCTTTCTTT.

Only one count was recorded for this clone. The chain employs TRBV5-4 and TRBJ2-3; the match to TRBD2 covers 10 bases. CDR3 length equals 14 residues. V shed 4 bases, J shed 5 bases, and the junction held 4 bases outside the gene matches. Germline-derived CDR1 and CDR2 are SGHNT and YYREEE (reference sequence). The chain's CDR3 is CASSRRLAGDTQYF. CDR3 coding DNA: TGTGCCAGCAGCAGAAGACTAGCGGGAGATACGCAGTATTTT.

The DNA for the CDR3 is TGTGCCTCTCGGGGGCGGGAGAACACAGATACGCAGTATTTT. Protein sequence: CASRGRENTDTQYF. This sequence joins TRBV18 and TRBJ2-3, with a possible D match to TRBD2 (7 bases). The germline CDR1 and CDR2 sequences are KGHSH and LQKENI. The ends were cut back, 11 bases at V and 2 bases at J, with 17 bases in the middle. The CDR3 runs 14 residues.

The chain uses TRBV5-1 and TRBJ1-1, with D tentatively TRBD1 (6 bases). Trimming took 5 bases from V and 0 from J, leaving 11 bases between them. In germline, CDR1 is SGHRS, CDR2 YFSETQ. The CDR3 length is 14 residues. CDR3 loop: CASRQDSLNTEAFF. CDR3 bases: TGCGCCAGCAGACAGGACAGCCTGAACACTGAAGCTTTCTTT. Full variable domain (remainder filled in from reference TRBV5-1 and TRBJ1-1): KAGVTQTPRYLIKTRGQQVTLSCSPISGHRSVSWYQQTPGQGLQFLFEYFSETQRNKGNFPGRFSGRQFSNSRSEMNVSTLELGDSALYLCASRQDSLNTEAFFGQGTRLTVV.

The rearrangement joins TRBV7-9 to TRBJ1-2; D ambiguous. The length of the CDR3 is 13 residues. Germline V gene data show CDR1 as SEHNR and CDR2 as FQNEAQ (reference sequence). V gave up 5 bases and J gave up 3 bases, with 10 bases separating them. The CDR3 here is CASSVDEDYGYTF. CDR3 nucleotides: TGTGCCAGCAGCGTGGACGAGGACTATGGCTACACCTTC.

The V and J genes are TRBV5-1 and TRBJ1-2, with no clear D. This CDR3 region has 13 residues. Germline values: CDR1 SGHRS, CDR2 YFSETQ. V was pared by 0 bases and J by 4 bases, with 7 bases between. Here the CDR3 reads CASSLDGAYGYTF. The DNA of the CDR3 is TGCGCCAGCAGCTTGGACGGAGCCTATGGCTACACCTTC. The full variable domain, with the rest looked up from reference TRBV5-1 and TRBJ1-2, is KAGVTQTPRYLIKTRGQQVTLSCSPISGHRSVSWYQQTPGQGLQFLFEYFSETQRNKGNFPGRFSGRQFSNSRSEMNVSTLELGDSALYLCASSLDGAYGYTFGSGTRLTVV.

This clone occurred once. The gene calls are TRBV4-2 and TRBJ2-5, with TRBD1 matching over 12 bases. Trimming cost V 3 bases and J 10 bases; bases outside gene matches: 6. CDR1 is LGHNA and CDR2 is YNFKEQ in the germline V gene. The CDR3 spans 14 residues. The CDR3 DNA follows: TGTGCCAGCAGCCAGGGGGGACAGGGGGCCCGCCAGTACTTC. Protein: CASSQGGQGARQYF.